Listed below are T cell receptor beta chains from one sample, sequenced in a study of blood T cell repertoires in COVID-19. The repertoire was sequenced with immunoSEQ multiplex PCR; TCRdb's copy has only in-frame clones and lacks some. The sample carries 100,000 to 150,000 clones, over 60% recorded once. The source material was peripheral blood. The source of these receptors is a woman in her seventies with acute or convalescent COVID-19. CDR3s include the opening cysteine and the closing phenylalanine or tryptophan. Fields, in order: V gene, clone size, J gene, D gene, CDR3 protein, CDR3 DNA. The D gene is left open where the match is weak. Size tells how often a clone was seen (once, few, many) or the class of an expanded clone, and some rows leave it out.

TRBV28	once	TRBJ1-3	-	CASSSGGNTIYF	TGTGCCAGCAGTTCGGGTGGAAACACCATATATTTT
TRBV6-6	-	TRBJ1-1	-	CASNPRVNTEAFF	TGTGCCAGCAACCCGCGCGTAAACACTGAAGCTTTCTTT
TRBV29-1	-	TRBJ2-1	TRBD1	CSVADRVVYNEQFF	TGCAGCGTTGCGGACAGGGTGGTGTACAATGAGCAGTTCTTC
TRBV30	-	TRBJ1-2	-	CAWSVDRSTNYGYTF	TGTGCCTGGAGTGTAGACAGGAGCACTAACTATGGCTACACCTTC
TRBV5-1	-	TRBJ2-4	-	CASSKDYAKNIQYF	TGCGCCAGCAGTAAGGACTACGCCAAAAACATTCAGTACTTC
TRBV14	-	TRBJ1-2	-	CASSPKHNYGYTF	TGTGCCAGCAGTCCCAAGCATAACTATGGCTACACCTTC
TRBV28	-	TRBJ1-1	-	CASSASGLRAAEMAFF	TGTGCCAGCAGTGCCTCCGGACTCCGGGCCGCGGAGATGGCTTTCTTT
TRBV7-9	once	TRBJ1-2	TRBD1	CASSPYTGQGRNYGYTF	TGTGCCAGCAGCCCGTATACCGGACAGGGCCGTAACTATGGCTACACCTTC
TRBV18	-	TRBJ1-2	-	CASSPQSRDGYTF	TGTGCCAGCTCACCACAGTCCAGGGATGGCTACACCTTC
TRBV19	few	TRBJ2-1	TRBD1	CASSAHRGNYNEQFF	TGTGCCAGTAGTGCCCACAGGGGAAATTACAATGAGCAGTTCTTC
TRBV6-5	-	TRBJ1-4	-	CAISAASTNEKLFF	TGTGCCATCTCGGCGGCATCAACTAATGAAAAACTGTTTTTT
TRBV7-2	-	TRBJ2-3	TRBD2	CASSLQAGGSDTQYF	TGTGCCAGCAGCTTACAAGCGGGGGGTTCAGATACGCAGTATTTT
TRBV4-3	-	TRBJ2-3	-	CASSPRGKLTDTQYF	TGCGCCAGCAGCCCCCGGGGGAAGCTCACAGATACGCAGTATTTT
TRBV9	few	TRBJ1-4	TRBD1	CASSKSRTGEKLFF	TGTGCCAGCAGCAAATCCAGGACAGGGGAAAAACTGTTTTTT
TRBV5-5	-	TRBJ2-7	TRBD1	CASSLVSGTDYEQYF	TGTGCCAGCAGCTTGGTTTCCGGGACAGATTACGAGCAGTACTTC
TRBV28	-	TRBJ1-4	-	CASRGQGRSSNEKLFF	TGTGCCAGCAGAGGGCAGGGGCGCAGTAGTAATGAAAAACTGTTTTTT
TRBV7-3	few	TRBJ2-1	TRBD2	CASSPSGNSYNEQFF	TGTGCCAGCAGCCCCAGCGGGAACTCCTACAATGAGCAGTTCTTC
TRBV6-5	-	TRBJ1-1	-	CASSYAGQNTEAFF	TGTGCCAGCAGTTACGCGGGTCAGAACACTGAAGCTTTCTTT
TRBV7-9	few	TRBJ1-6	TRBD1	CASTLEGQGLAPLHF	TGTGCCAGCACCCTAGAGGGACAGGGGTTGGCACCCCTCCACTTT
TRBV12-2	-	TRBJ1-3	-	CASRRTTKPTHRDSGNTIYF	TGTGCAAGTCGGCGGACAACGAAGCCGACCCACAGAGACTCTGGAAACACCATATATTTT
TRBV7-6	many	TRBJ2-2	TRBD1	CASSLEGASATGELFF	TGTGCCAGCAGCTTAGAGGGGGCGAGCGCCACCGGGGAGCTGTTTTTT
TRBV6-5	-	TRBJ1-2	-	CASSYLTGRINYGYTF	TGTGCCAGCAGTTACCTAACAGGACGTATTAACTATGGCTACACCTTC
TRBV6-5	-	TRBJ1-1	-	CASIPLGSWTEAFF	TGTGCCAGCATCCCACTGGGCAGTTGGACTGAAGCTTTCTTT
TRBV29-1	-	TRBJ1-2	-	CSVEEWSNGYTF	TGCAGCGTTGAAGAGTGGAGTAATGGCTACACCTTC
TRBV29-1	many	TRBJ1-2	-	CSVEGRANYGYTF	TGCAGCGTTGAGGGCAGGGCTAACTATGGCTACACCTTC
TRBV11-2	-	TRBJ1-6	TRBD1	CASSTRDRGGSPLHF	TGTGCCAGCAGCACTAGGGACAGGGGTGGTTCACCCCTCCACTTT
TRBV6-6	-	TRBJ1-4	TRBD1	CASSYPGQGNEKLFF	TGTGCCAGCAGTTACCCTGGACAGGGTAATGAAAAACTGTTTTTT
TRBV11-2	-	TRBJ2-3	-	CASSPDRYGTDTQYF	TGTGCCAGCAGCCCTGACAGGTATGGCACAGATACGCAGTATTTT
TRBV7-2	-	TRBJ2-7	-	CASSLAQGMVDEQYF	TGTGCCAGCAGCTTAGCACAGGGCATGGTCGACGAGCAGTACTTC
TRBV25-1	-	TRBJ2-5	-	CASSEFSRQETQYF	TGTGCCAGCAGTGAATTCTCCCGGCAAGAGACCCAGTACTTC
TRBV7-2	-	TRBJ2-7	-	CASSLARGEQYF	TGTGCCAGCAGCTTAGCCAGGGGCGAGCAGTACTTC
TRBV20-1	-	TRBJ2-1	-	CSASVGLSSYNEQFF	TGCAGTGCTAGTGTGGGACTTAGCTCCTACAATGAGCAGTTCTTC
TRBV30	few	TRBJ2-1	-	CACQPTEQFF	TGTGCCTGCCAACCGACAGAGCAGTTCTTC
TRBV10-1	-	TRBJ2-3	-	CASSENLATDTQYF	TGCGCCAGCAGTGAGAATTTGGCAACAGATACGCAGTATTTT
TRBV19	-	TRBJ1-1	-	CASSPGTRVNTEAFF	TGTGCCAGTAGTCCCGGGACTAGAGTGAACACTGAAGCTTTCTTT
TRBV19	-	TRBJ2-2	TRBD1	CASSTGWTGRTGELFF	TGTGCCAGTAGTACCGGCTGGACAGGGCGAACCGGGGAGCTGTTTTTT
TRBV6-5	-	TRBJ2-7	TRBD2	CASTPSGAISYEQYF	TGTGCCAGCACCCCAAGCGGGGCGATCTCCTACGAGCAGTACTTC
TRBV6-6	-	TRBJ2-7	-	CASSYSRPPWVGEQYF	TGTGCCAGCAGTTACTCGAGACCTCCTTGGGTCGGGGAGCAGTACTTC
TRBV10-2	-	TRBJ2-2	TRBD1	CASSVTGENTGELFF	TGCGCCAGCAGCGTTACAGGGGAGAACACCGGGGAGCTGTTTTTT
TRBV5-1	-	TRBJ2-3	TRBD2	CASSFNAGGPSDTQYF	TGCGCCAGCAGCTTTAACGCGGGGGGTCCTTCAGATACGCAGTATTTT